The 15 T cell receptor beta chains given below trace back to one sample, sequenced in a study of blood T cell repertoires in COVID-19. Clones were sequenced by immunoSEQ multiplex PCR, and TCRdb holds only the in-frame ones, with some missing. The table lists some 150,000 clones, 80% to 85% of them singletons. Specimen: peripheral blood. Receptors were obtained from a human donor in a cohort sampled during active COVID-19.

The J gene is TRBJ1-5, the V gene TRBV6-5, with TRBD1 as a possible D gene (6 bases). The CDR3 sequence is 16 residues long. CDR1 is MNHEY, CDR2 SVGAGI, per germline. Trimming pared 2 bases from V and 2 bases from J, leaving 13 bases between. The CDR3 bases are TGTGCCAGCAGTTACGAAGCAGGGGAAGGCAATCAGCCCCAGCATTTT. It yields the protein CASSYEAGEGNQPQHF.

This clone has only one observation. The chain combines TRBV19 with TRBJ2-5; 7 bases fit TRBD1. Germline loops: CDR1 LNHDA, CDR2 SQIVND (reference sequence). J was trimmed by 0 bases and V by 2 bases; bases with no gene match: 9. This CDR3 has 17 residues. CDR3 sequence (DNA): TGTGCCAGTAGTATACGGGTCTTGACAGGGTACCAAGAGACCCAGTACTTC. Translation gives CASSIRVLTGYQETQYF.

This clone was observed a single time. The CDR3 region has the DNA TGTGCCAGCAGCCAAGAGGGGAGTATGTATACGCAGTATTTT. It translates to CASSQEGSMYTQYF. The gene calls are TRBV3-1 (or the pseudogene TRBV3-2) and TRBJ2-3, with D possibly matching TRBD2 (5 bases). Trimming took off 0 bases at V and 7 bases at J, with 11 bases between the two ends. This CDR3 region has 14 residues. Looked up from germline, CDR1 is LGHDT and CDR2 is YNNKEL (reference sequence).

This chain connects TRBV11-2 to TRBJ1-6; D possibly corresponds to TRBD1 (6 bases). Trimming removed 4 bases at V and 7 bases at J, with 14 bases between. CDR3 size: 15 residues. Germline assignment: CDR1 SGHAT and CDR2 FQNNGV. The CDR3 sequence: CASSWIRTENSPLHF. The CDR3 coding sequence is TGTGCCAGCAGCTGGATCCGGACAGAAAATTCACCCCTCCACTTT.

The gene calls are TRBV19 and TRBJ2-4; tentative D call: TRBD1 (5 bases). The germline CDR1 and CDR2 sequences are LNHDA and SQIVND (reference sequence). Trimming pared 4 bases from V and 0 bases from J, leaving 13 bases between. The CDR3 is 16 residues long. CDR3 in amino acids: CASSTDSSQAKNIQYF. The CDR3 nucleotides are TGTGCCAGTAGTACTGACAGTTCCCAAGCCAAAAACATTCAGTACTTC.

This clone showed up just once. The rearrangement joins TRBV5-4 to TRBJ2-7, with 7 bases lining up with TRBD1. This CDR3 has 14 amino acids. Germline V CDR1 and CDR2: SGHNT, YYREEE (reference sequence). V shed 2 bases, J shed 2 bases, and the junction held 4 bases outside the gene matches. The CDR3 coding sequence is TGTGCCAGCAGCTTTGACAGGGCGACCTACGAGCAGTACTTC. Amino acid sequence: CASSFDRATYEQYF.

The rearrangement joins TRBV4-2 to TRBJ2-5, with TRBD2 matching 10 bases. The J segment lost 2 bases and the V segment lost 2 bases, leaving 2 bases of the junction unmatched. Germline CDR1 is LGHNA and CDR2 is YNFKEQ. This CDR3 has 15 amino acids. CDR3 in amino acids: CASSQSGGAQETQYF. CDR3 coding DNA: TGTGCCAGCAGCCAAAGCGGGGGGGCACAAGAGACCCAGTACTTC.

This clone was observed a handful of times. The V call is TRBV7-8, the J call TRBJ2-2, with D unclear. Germline CDR1 SGHVS, CDR2 FQNEAQ. V lost 8 bases and J lost 6, with 10 bases in between. CDR3 length: 12 residues. In DNA, the CDR3 is TGTGCCAGCCGTAGAGCATCCGGGGAGCTGTTTTTT. This encodes CASRRASGELFF.

The chain links TRBV2 to TRBJ2-1, with 10 bases identical to TRBD2. V shed 8 bases, J shed 7 bases, and the junction held 8 bases outside the gene matches. Germline lookup yields CDR1 SNHLY and CDR2 FYNNEI. This CDR3 spans 14 amino acids. CDR3 region: CASLGAGGPNEQFF. The CDR3 nucleotides are TGTGCCAGCTTAGGAGCGGGGGGGCCTAATGAGCAGTTCTTC.

The chain couples TRBV3-1 (or the pseudogene TRBV3-2) to TRBJ2-2; D unclear. The V gene's germline CDR1 is LGHDT and CDR2 YNNKEL (reference sequence). The CDR3 is 15 residues long. Trimming took off 1 base at V and 7 bases at J, with 13 bases between the two ends. CDR3 sequence reads: CASSQAPGLGGELFF. DNA of the CDR3: TGTGCCAGCAGCCAAGCCCCGGGTCTGGGCGGGGAGCTGTTTTTT.

The J gene is TRBJ2-5, the V gene TRBV12-5, with TRBD1 matching over 7 bases. Germline values: CDR1 LGHNT, CDR2 FRNRAP. The CDR3 runs to 13 residues. V gave up 6 bases and J gave up 2 bases; unmatched junction bases: 3. The CDR3 bases are TGTGCTAGTGGCAACAGGGGTCAAGAGACCCAGTACTTC. Its protein is CASGNRGQETQYF.

This clone was picked up many times. The V call is TRBV5-5, the J call TRBJ1-3, with 7 bases fitting TRBD1. The CDR3 is 15 residues long. Germline CDR1 is SGHKS and CDR2 is YYEKEE (reference sequence). Losses at the gene ends were 4 bases for V and 4 bases for J; bases not matched to a gene: 8. In nucleotides, the CDR3 is TGTGCCAGCAGCATTCTAACAGGGGCCGGAAACACCATATATTTT. Its translation: CASSILTGAGNTIYF.

This chain links TRBV6-2 or TRBV6-3 with TRBJ2-3; D possibly corresponds to TRBD2 (5 bases). The CDR3 is 15 amino acids. Germline CDR1 MNHEY, CDR2 SVGEGT. V was trimmed by 5 bases and J by 7 bases, leaving 19 bases between them. CDR3 coding DNA: TGTGCCAGCAGTCAAAGGACTGGCGCGGTTTATACGCAGTATTTT. Translation: CASSQRTGAVYTQYF.

The J gene is TRBJ1-2, the V gene TRBV10-3; TRBD1 agrees at 10 bases. Germline CDR1 reads ENHRY; CDR2 reads SYGVKD. V lost 10 bases to trimming and J lost 8 bases; unmatched junction nucleotides: 10. The CDR3 consists of 13 residues. The CDR3 sequence: CATVGQGNYGYTF. The DNA of the CDR3 is TGTGCCACCGTGGGACAGGGGAATTACGGCTACACCTTC.

A single count supports this clone. The V and J genes are TRBV6-5 and TRBJ1-6; 8 bases align to TRBD1. Germline V gives CDR1 MNHEY, CDR2 SVGAGI. CDR3 length: 14 amino acids. V was pared by 7 bases and J by 11 bases, with 10 bases of the junction left unmatched. CDR3 nucleotide sequence: TGTGCCAGCACCGGAGGACAGGGTTTGACACCCCTCCACTTT. Protein sequence: CASTGGQGLTPLHF.